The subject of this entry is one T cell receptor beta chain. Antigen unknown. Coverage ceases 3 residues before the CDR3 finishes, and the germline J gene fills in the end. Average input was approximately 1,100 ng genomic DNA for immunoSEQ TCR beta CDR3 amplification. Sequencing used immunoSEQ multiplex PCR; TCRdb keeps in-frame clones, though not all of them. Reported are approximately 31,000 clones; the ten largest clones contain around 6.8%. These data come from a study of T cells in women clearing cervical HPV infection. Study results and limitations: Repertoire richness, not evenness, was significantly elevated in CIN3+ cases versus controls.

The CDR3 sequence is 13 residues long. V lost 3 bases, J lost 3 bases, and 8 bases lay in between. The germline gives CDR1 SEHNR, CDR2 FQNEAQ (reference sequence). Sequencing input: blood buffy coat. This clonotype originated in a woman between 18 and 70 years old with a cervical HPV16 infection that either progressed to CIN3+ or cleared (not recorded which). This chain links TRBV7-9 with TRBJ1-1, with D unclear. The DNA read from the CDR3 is TGTGCCAGCAGCTTTGGGCGGGACACTGAA. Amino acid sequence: CASSFGRDTE. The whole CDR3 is CASSFGRDTEAFF. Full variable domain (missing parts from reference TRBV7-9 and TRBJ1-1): DTGVSQNPRHKITKRGQNVTFRCDPISEHNRLYWYRQTLGQGPEFLTYFQNEAQLEKSRLLSDRFSAERPKGSFSTLEIQRTEQGDSAMYLCASSFGRDTEAFFGQGTRLTVV.